Following are 29 T cell receptor beta chains from one sample sequenced in a study of long-term antiretroviral therapy in people with HIV. Running of the v3.0 immunoSEQ assay took place at survey level. The protocol was immunoSEQ multiplex PCR, while the TCRdb copy is restricted to in-frame clones and leaves out a portion. The sample contains some 5,000 clones, around 90% of which appear only once. Sequences were derived from unsorted PBMCs, sampled 1.3 years after starting antiretroviral therapy. The receptors were sampled from a woman aged 45-65 years with HIV.

The chain recombines TRBV2 with TRBJ2-5; D is perhaps TRBD1 or TRBD2 (5 bases each). Germline-derived CDR1 and CDR2 are SNHLY and FYNNEI. The CDR3 extends over 14 amino acids. The V gene lost 8 bases and the J gene lost 5 bases, with 18 bases spanning the gap. The CDR3 is CASGGKGQFETQYF. CDR3 nucleotides: TGTGCCAGCGGGGGAAAGGGTCAGTTCGAGACCCAGTACTTC.

The chain couples TRBV30 to TRBJ2-7, with 11 bases lining up with TRBD2. The V gene's germline CDR1 is GTSNPN and CDR2 SVGIG (reference sequence). V shed 1 base and J 2 bases; nucleotides not matched to a gene: 1. The CDR3 is 14 residues long. The CDR3 loop is CAWSGLAGPYEQYF. The CDR3 nucleotides read TGTGCCTGGAGTGGACTAGCGGGGCCCTACGAGCAGTACTTC.

The J gene is TRBJ2-1, the V gene TRBV19; 10 positions match TRBD2. This CDR3 spans 15 amino acids. Germline V lookup: CDR1 LNHDA, CDR2 SQIVND (reference sequence). With 3 bases clipped from V and 4 bases from J, the junction kept 3 bases outside the gene matches. CDR3 sequence reads: CASSISSGGYNEQFF. In nucleotides, the CDR3 is TGTGCCAGTAGTATCTCTAGCGGGGGTTACAATGAGCAGTTCTTC.

This chain connects TRBV21-1 to TRBJ2-3; the table's D call TRBD1 went unverified against the DNA. TRBV21-1 is tagged as a pseudogene. The CDR3 loop spans 18 amino acids. CDR3 in amino acids: CASSTPKRDRLFTDTQYF. Written as DNA, the CDR3 is TGTGCCAGCAGCACACCGAAAAGGGACAGGCTATTCACAGATACGCAGTATTTT.

The J gene is TRBJ1-4, the V gene TRBV6-1; D unclear. This CDR3 region has 13 residues. Germline CDR1 reads MNHNS; CDR2 reads SASEGT. Trimming pared 8 bases from V and 5 bases from J, leaving 12 bases between. CDR3 region: CASQRLQNEKLFF. The CDR3 DNA reads as TGTGCCAGCCAACGGCTTCAAAATGAAAAACTGTTTTTT.

This chain joins TRBV5-1 and TRBJ1-2; no clear D. In germline, CDR1 is SGHRS, CDR2 YFSETQ. The CDR3 is made up of 13 amino acids. V shed 6 bases and J shed 6 bases, with 15 bases lying between them. CDR3 sequence: CASNRASLDGYTF. CDR3 sequence (DNA): TGCGCCAGCAACCGGGCCTCTTTGGATGGCTACACCTTC.

This sequence joins TRBV29-1 and TRBJ2-5; D remains unclear. V was trimmed by 4 bases and J by 5 bases, leaving 8 bases between them. In germline, CDR1 is SQVTM, CDR2 ANQGSEA. The length of the CDR3 is 11 residues. As DNA, the CDR3 is TGCAGCGTTGTTCGTGCCGAGACCCAGTACTTC. Amino acids: CSVVRAETQYF.

The genes are TRBV19 and TRBJ2-7; D perhaps matches TRBD2 (6 bases). Germline CDR1 LNHDA, CDR2 SQIVND (reference sequence). This CDR3 has 12 residues. V was trimmed by 6 bases and J by 7 bases, leaving 13 bases between them. The CDR3 sequence is CASRTGTREQYF. CDR3 DNA: TGTGCCAGTAGGACCGGGACTCGAGAGCAGTACTTC.

The count of this clone is one. The CDR3 DNA is TGTGCCAGCAGCCACTCGGCACTCGGCACTGAAGCTTTCTTT. It codes for CASSHSALGTEAFF. The chain is built from TRBV11-3 and TRBJ1-1; no reliable D call. Between the trimmed V and J ends, which lost 5 bases and 4 bases, there was a span of 14 bases. Germline loops: CDR1 SGHNT, CDR2 YENEEA. This CDR3 has 14 residues.

This clone appeared once. This rearrangement joins TRBV9 to TRBJ2-1; 9 nucleotides align to TRBD1. Germline V gene data show CDR1 as SGDLS and CDR2 as YYNGEE. This CDR3 has 14 residues. V lost 4 bases and J lost 6; bases outside the gene matches: 5. This CDR3 is CASSKGTGFNEQFF. The CDR3 bases are TGTGCCAGCAGCAAAGGGACAGGGTTCAATGAGCAGTTCTTC.

The chain employs TRBV19 and TRBJ1-3; D unclear. CDR1 and CDR2 (germline): LNHDA, SQIVND (reference sequence). This CDR3 is built from 17 residues. V dropped 3 bases and J dropped 0 bases, with 15 bases sitting between them. CDR3 nucleotides: TGTGCCAGTAGTATCGGAGGGAGCACGTTCTCTGGAAACACCATATATTTT. This codes for CASSIGGSTFSGNTIYF.

The chain has TRBV7-8 and TRBJ2-7, with D perhaps matching TRBD2 (5 bases). Germline V gene lookup returns CDR1 SGHVS and CDR2 FQNEAQ. CDR3 length: 14 amino acids. V lost 0 bases and J 1 base, leaving 7 bases between the germline ends. CDR3 DNA: TGTGCCAGCAGCTTAGCCAGCGGTTCCTACGAGCAGTACGTC. Its translation is CASSLASGSYEQYV.

The CDR3 sequence is CASSQDVLRTGRTGELFF. The CDR3 region has the DNA TGTGCCAGCAGCCAAGATGTCCTCCGGACAGGGCGGACCGGGGAGCTGTTTTTT. V gene TRBV4-2 combines with J gene TRBJ2-2; 8 bases line up with TRBD1. After removal of 0 bases from V and 5 bases from J, the junction contained 11 bases not matched to a gene. The CDR3 loop spans 18 amino acids. Looked up from germline, CDR1 is LGHNA and CDR2 is YNFKEQ.

The chain carries TRBV19 and TRBJ2-3; 8 positions agree with TRBD2. The CDR3 sequence is 16 residues long. CDR1 is LNHDA, CDR2 SQIVND, per germline (reference sequence). V gave up 6 bases and J gave up 1 base; unmatched junction bases: 9. As DNA, the CDR3 is TGTGCCAGTAGCCCGGGGGGGGCGATAGGCACAGATACGCAGTATTTT. Translated, it gives CASSPGGAIGTDTQYF.

This chain connects TRBV4-1 to TRBJ1-3; maybe TRBD1 (6 bases). Looked up from germline, CDR1 is MGHRA and CDR2 is YSYEKL. Trimming left V 1 base short and J 4 bases short, with 11 bases between. The CDR3 loop spans 15 amino acids. This CDR3 reads CASSQVNGGGNTIYF. The CDR3 DNA follows: TGCGCCAGCAGCCAAGTAAACGGGGGCGGAAACACCATATATTTT.

This chain links TRBV30 with TRBJ1-4, with 7 positions matching TRBD1. The junction had 5 bases not matched to a gene; V was cut back by 2 bases and J by 5 bases. This CDR3 region has 14 residues. Germline V CDR1 and CDR2: GTSNPN, SVGIG (reference sequence). The CDR3 region is CAWSRDRINEKLFF. In nucleotides, the CDR3 is TGTGCCTGGAGTAGGGACAGAATAAATGAAAAACTGTTTTTT.

V gene TRBV20-1 combines with J gene TRBJ2-1, with D unresolved. From germline, CDR1 is DFQATT and CDR2 SNEGSKA (reference sequence). The V end was cut by 6 bases, the J end by 10 bases, with 4 bases between. The CDR3 extends over 8 amino acids. The CDR3 DNA reads as TGCAGTGCAGGGGAGCAGTTCTTC. Protein product: CSAGEQFF.

The V gene is TRBV4-1, the J gene TRBJ2-3; D not resolved. Looked up from germline, CDR1 is MGHRA and CDR2 is YSYEKL. This CDR3 has 17 residues. V was trimmed by 0 bases and J by 0 bases, leaving 13 bases between them. CDR3: CASSQEIAAISTDTQYF. The CDR3 bases are TGCGCCAGCAGCCAAGAGATAGCAGCTATTAGCACAGATACGCAGTATTTT.

The V gene is TRBV6-6, the J gene TRBJ2-5, with 7 bases lining up with TRBD2. Looked up from germline, CDR1 is MNHNY and CDR2 is SVGAGI (reference sequence). V gave up 2 bases and J gave up 2 bases; unmatched junction bases: 8. The CDR3 is 16 residues long. The CDR3 spells CASSYGAGDPQETQYF. The CDR3 DNA sequence: TGTGCCAGCAGTTACGGGGCGGGGGACCCACAAGAGACCCAGTACTTC.

The chain joins TRBV7-9 to TRBJ2-1, with 9 positions matching TRBD1. Germline CDR1 is SEHNR and CDR2 is FQNEAQ (reference sequence). The CDR3 is 14 residues long. V was pared by 4 bases and J by 6 bases, with 4 bases of the junction left unmatched. The CDR3 spells CASSSRTGVNEQFF. The CDR3 DNA reads as TGTGCCAGCAGCTCGCGGACAGGGGTCAATGAGCAGTTCTTC.

This clone was detected once. Here the CDR3 reads CASSLEGGGAWEQYV. In nucleotides, the CDR3 is TGTGCCAGCAGCTTAGAGGGCGGGGGGGCCTGGGAGCAGTACGTC. The chain couples TRBV11-2 to TRBJ2-7; 9 bases fit TRBD2. V gave up 0 bases and J gave up 7 bases; unmatched junction bases: 7. In germline, CDR1 is SGHAT, CDR2 FQNNGV. The CDR3 runs to 15 residues.

This clone came up a few times. J is TRBJ1-1 and V is TRBV7-9, with 7 bases lining up with TRBD1. CDR3 length: 11 amino acids. The V segment lost 5 bases and the J segment 6 bases; nucleotides outside the gene matches: 0. CDR1 and CDR2 from the germline V gene are SEHNR and FQNEAQ (reference sequence). CDR3 bases: TGTGCCAGCAGCCAGGGGGCTGAAGCTTTCTTT. Translated: CASSQGAEAFF.

The J gene is TRBJ2-1, the V gene TRBV5-6; TRBD1 agrees at 11 bases. V shed 0 bases and J 7 bases; nucleotides not matched to a gene: 9. This CDR3 comprises 17 residues. CDR1 and CDR2 from the germline V gene are SGHDT and YYEEEE. The CDR3 nucleotides read TGTGCCAGCAGCTTGGTATACCGGGACAGGGGGGATAATGAGCAGTTCTTC. It codes for CASSLVYRDRGDNEQFF.

The J gene is TRBJ1-1, the V gene TRBV7-8, with a possible D match to TRBD1 (6 bases). V shed 1 base and J shed 4 bases, with 13 bases lying between them. The CDR3 has 15 residues. Germline CDR1 is SGHVS and CDR2 is FQNEAQ. The DNA for the CDR3 is TGTGCCAGCAGCTTAGATGGGGGGCCGGGCACTGAAGCTTTCTTT. It yields the protein CASSLDGGPGTEAFF. The full variable domain, rest sourced from reference TRBV7-8 and TRBJ1-1, is GAGVSQSPRYKVAKRGQDVALRCDPISGHVSLFWYQQALGQGPEFLTYFQNEAQLDKSGLPSDRFFAERPEGSVSTLKIQRTQQEDSAVYLCASSLDGGPGTEAFFGQGTRLTVV.

This chain uses TRBV7-8 with TRBJ1-2; D remains unclear. The CDR3 contains 14 residues. Trimming removed 5 bases at V and 4 bases at J, with 14 bases between. From germline, CDR1 is SGHVS and CDR2 FQNEAQ. The CDR3, as DNA: TGTGCCAGCAGCCTCAGATTTTCACCCTATGGCTACACCTTC. Amino acid sequence: CASSLRFSPYGYTF. The full variable domain, with the rest looked up from reference TRBV7-8 and TRBJ1-2, is GAGVSQSPRYKVAKRGQDVALRCDPISGHVSLFWYQQALGQGPEFLTYFQNEAQLDKSGLPSDRFFAERPEGSVSTLKIQRTQQEDSAVYLCASSLRFSPYGYTFGSGTRLTVV.

The rearrangement uses TRBV9 and TRBJ1-6; the D is unclear. Germline V CDR1 and CDR2: SGDLS, YYNGEE. The CDR3 consists of 15 residues. Between the trimmed V and J ends, which lost 4 bases and 0 bases, there was a span of 8 bases. The CDR3 DNA reads as TGTGCCAGCAGCCCCACCGACTCCTATAATTCACCCCTCCACTTT. Its protein is CASSPTDSYNSPLHF.

The chain is built from TRBV14 and TRBJ1-6, with 7 positions matching TRBD1. Germline-derived CDR1 and CDR2 are SGHDN and FVKESK. Trimming at V came to 5 bases and at J to 7 bases, leaving 8 bases not matched to a gene. This CDR3 comprises 15 residues. CDR3 nucleotides: TGTGCCAGCAGCTTGGGACAGCGATCAAATTCACCCCTCCACTTT. This sequence encodes CASSLGQRSNSPLHF.

This clone has more than one count but fewer than ten. This rearrangement joins TRBV2 to TRBJ1-1; 7 nucleotides line up with TRBD1. Germline V gene lookup returns CDR1 SNHLY and CDR2 FYNNEI. CDR3 length: 11 amino acids. V was pared by 10 bases and J by 4 bases, with 3 bases of the junction left unmatched. The CDR3, as DNA: TGTGCCACCGGACAGGCCACTGAAGCTTTCTTT. Translating gives CATGQATEAFF.

The chain is built from TRBV7-7 and TRBJ1-3, with no clear D. The CDR3 runs 15 residues. The V gene lost 3 bases and the J gene lost 0 bases, with 9 bases spanning the gap. Germline CDR1 SSHAT, CDR2 FNYEAQ (reference sequence). CDR3 nucleotide sequence: TGTGCCAGCAGCTTGGGCTCAAGCTCTGGAAACACCATATATTTT. Translating it yields CASSLGSSSGNTIYF.